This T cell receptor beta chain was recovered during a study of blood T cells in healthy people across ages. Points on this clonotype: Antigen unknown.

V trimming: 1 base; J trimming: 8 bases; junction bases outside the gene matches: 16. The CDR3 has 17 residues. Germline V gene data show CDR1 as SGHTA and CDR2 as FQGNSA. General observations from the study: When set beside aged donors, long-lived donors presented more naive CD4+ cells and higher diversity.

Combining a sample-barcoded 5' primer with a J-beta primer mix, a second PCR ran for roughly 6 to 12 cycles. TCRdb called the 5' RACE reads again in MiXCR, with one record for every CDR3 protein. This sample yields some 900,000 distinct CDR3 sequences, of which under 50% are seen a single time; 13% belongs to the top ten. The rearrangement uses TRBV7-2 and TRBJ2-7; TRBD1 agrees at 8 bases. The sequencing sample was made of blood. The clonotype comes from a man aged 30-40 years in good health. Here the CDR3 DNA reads TGTGCCAGCAGCTTAGAGCTGACAGGGGAATACCGCGGCAAGCAGTACTTC. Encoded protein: CASSLELTGEYRGKQYF.